This TCR beta chain emerged from a study of T cells in Graves' hyperthyroidism and ophthalmopathy. Patients aged 18 to 65 had newly diagnosed hyperthyroidism that had lasted under 2 months. Regions amplified from RNA transcripts were the TCR beta CDR3 regions. In the first-round RT-PCR of the TCR CDR3, the HTBI primer set was used. In TCRdb, the multiplex PCR reads were re-called with MiXCR into one record per CDR3 protein. The data hold around 240,000 distinct CDR3 sequences, with less than 15% observed a single time. The CDR3 runs to 17 residues. Germline assignment: CDR1 LNHNV and CDR2 YYDKDF (reference sequence). V lost 0 bases and J lost 6, with 18 bases in between. This clonotype was picked up many times.

Sequences were obtained from blood. The rearrangement joins TRBV15 to TRBJ1-5; possibly TRBD1 for D (5 bases). The clonotype comes from a woman aged 40 to 55 with Graves' hyperthyroidism that later progressed to Graves' ophthalmopathy. The CDR3 DNA reads TGTGCCACCAGCAGAGATCTGTTAGCAGGGATTTTTCAGCCCCAGCATTTT. It yields the protein CATSRDLLAGIFQPQHF.